This TCR beta chain was observed in a study of shared clonotypes between healthy human individuals. The sorted-subset replicate PCRs were given roughly 200 ng DNA, which is tens of thousands of T cell genomes. The protocol was immunoSEQ multiplex PCR, while the TCRdb copy is restricted to in-frame clones and leaves out a portion. There are some 2,000,000 clones in the sample; 95% occur only once, and approximately 0.13% lies in the top ten. Germline V gene data show CDR1 as MDHEN and CDR2 as SYDVKM. The CDR3 is 14 residues long. V gave up 5 bases and J gave up 0 bases, with 10 bases separating them. The clonotype originates from a man between 18 and 29 years old in good health. The chain couples TRBV28 to TRBJ1-2; no clear D gene. Sequenced sample: naive CD4+ T cells sorted from blood. Indicated subset: CD45RA+ positively selected. The CDR3 coding sequence is TGTGCCAGCAGTATGACGGAAGCTAACTATGGCTACACCTTC. Its translation is CASSMTEANYGYTF.